This T cell receptor beta chain derives from a study of blood T cell repertoires in COVID-19. Study background: Researchers got acute and convalescent COVID-19 samples from the United States, Italy and Spain.

The protocol was immunoSEQ multiplex PCR, while the TCRdb copy is restricted to in-frame clones and leaves out a portion. The profile shows over 150,000 clones, roughly 82% of them singletons. The study drew participants aged about 18 to 89 years from about two dozen US areas. Cohorts were determined from participant-reported clinical history. The CDR3 spans 14 residues. Germline trimming cut 5 bases from V and 10 bases from J; bases unmatched to any gene: 7. Per germline, CDR1 SGHVS and CDR2 FNYEAQ. The clonotype was recovered from a man aged 40-55 years who had recovered from COVID-19. This rearrangement joins TRBV7-6 to TRBJ2-3, with 12 nucleotides matching TRBD2. Sequenced input: PBMCs or T cells enriched from blood (not recorded which). CDR3 nucleotides: TGTGCCAGCAGCGTTTCTAGCGGGAGGGTCTCGCAGTATTTT. Translation: CASSVSSGRVSQYF.